Each of the 7 T cell receptor beta chains below was sequenced from the same sample in a study of blood T cell repertoires in COVID-19. Sequencing used immunoSEQ multiplex PCR; TCRdb keeps in-frame clones, though not all of them. In the table there are 120,000 to 150,000 clones, 70% to 90% of which are singletons. What was sequenced was peripheral blood. Receptors were obtained from a woman aged 80 or over with acute or convalescent COVID-19.

The rearrangement uses TRBV9 and TRBJ2-7, with D possibly being TRBD1 (7 bases). Germline V gene data show CDR1 as SGDLS and CDR2 as YYNGEE. V was cut by 0 bases and J by 3 bases, with 16 bases left in between. The CDR3 is 16 amino acids. As DNA, the CDR3 is TGTGCCAGCAGCGTAGCCCCGGCAGGGGGGTTCTACGAGCAGTACTTC. Amino acid sequence: CASSVAPAGGFYEQYF.

On this clone: At one boundary the junction diverges from the germline segment, which might be a read error. The chain links TRBV7-2 to TRBJ1-6; the match to TRBD1 covers 8 bases. CDR1 and CDR2 from the germline V gene are SGHTA and FQGNSA. The CDR3 sequence is 15 residues long. CDR3 in amino acids: CASTLTGGINSPLHF. CDR3 bases: TGTGCCAGCACCTTAACAGGGGGAATTAATTCACCCCTCCACTTT.

The chain uses TRBV12-3 or TRBV12-4 and TRBJ1-2, with TRBD1 identical over 8 bases. The J segment lost 6 bases and the V segment lost 3 bases, leaving 3 bases of the junction unmatched. The CDR3 has 13 residues. This chain's CDR3 is CASSFPGGDGYTF. The CDR3 DNA follows: TGTGCCAGCAGTTTCCCAGGGGGCGATGGCTACACCTTC.

CDR3 residues: CASSQVDNRGRNTIYF. For the CDR3, the DNA is TGCGCCAGCAGCCAGGTCGATAACAGGGGGAGAAACACCATATATTTT. V and J are TRBV4-1 and TRBJ1-3, with 8 bases identical to TRBD1. J was trimmed by 5 bases and V by 3 bases; bases with no gene match: 9. The CDR3 loop spans 16 amino acids. Looked up from germline, CDR1 is MGHRA and CDR2 is YSYEKL.

The chain has TRBV5-1 and TRBJ2-7, with 7 bases fitting TRBD2. V lost 4 bases to trimming and J lost 0 bases; unmatched junction nucleotides: 13. The CDR3 is 17 amino acids. CDR1 is SGHRS and CDR2 is YFSETQ in the germline V gene. This chain's CDR3 is CASSPRGRTGFSYEQYF. CDR3 coding DNA: TGCGCCAGCAGCCCCCGCGGGAGAACGGGGTTCTCCTACGAGCAGTACTTC. The whole variable domain, remainder taken from reference TRBV5-1 and TRBJ2-7, is KAGVTQTPRYLIKTRGQQVTLSCSPISGHRSVSWYQQTPGQGLQFLFEYFSETQRNKGNFPGRFSGRQFSNSRSEMNVSTLELGDSALYLCASSPRGRTGFSYEQYFGPGTRLTVT.

The chain carries TRBV4-2 and TRBJ2-1; TRBD2 aligns across 10 bases. CDR1 LGHNA and CDR2 YNFKEQ come from the germline V gene. CDR3 length: 11 residues. The CDR3 nucleotides are TGTGCAGCGGGGGGGGTGGATGAGCAGTTCTTC. Translating gives CAAGGVDEQFF.

The chain joins TRBV7-2 to TRBJ2-7; D possibly corresponds to TRBD2 (5 bases). CDR1 is SGHTA, CDR2 FQGNSA, per germline. The CDR3 covers 13 residues. The V end was cut by 8 bases, the J end by 0 bases, with 11 bases between. The CDR3 DNA reads TGTGCCAGCCGGACTGGAAGCTCCTACGAGCAGTACTTC. Encoded protein: CASRTGSSYEQYF.